The 3 T cell receptor beta chains below come from one sample, sequenced in a study of blood T cells in healthy people across ages. A sample-barcoded 5' primer and a J-beta primer mix were used in a second PCR of roughly 6 to 11 cycles. MiXCR was run by TCRdb on the 5' RACE reads, yielding one entry per CDR3 protein. The table includes approximately 880,000 distinct CDR3 sequences, around 48% detected once. Material: blood. Receptor source: a man aged 30 to 39 in good health.

This clonotype was seen once. This chain joins TRBV2 and TRBJ2-3; 7 bases are shared with TRBD1. This CDR3 region has 14 residues. Germline loops: CDR1 SNHLY, CDR2 FYNNEI. V was pared by 7 bases and J by 1 base, with 5 bases of the junction left unmatched. As DNA, the CDR3 is TGTGCCAGCAAAGTAACAGGGGGCACAGATACGCAGTATTTT. Residues: CASKVTGGTDTQYF.

The genes are TRBV6-4 and TRBJ1-2, with 7 positions matching TRBD1. This CDR3 contains 15 residues. V was pared by 0 bases and J by 3 bases, with 4 bases of the junction left unmatched. Germline V gene sequence: CDR1 MRHNA, CDR2 SNTAGT. The CDR3, as DNA: TGTGCCAGCAGTGACTCAAGGGGGCTCGACTATGGCTACACCTTC. As protein: CASSDSRGLDYGYTF.

Ten or more counts support this clonotype. The chain carries TRBV4-3 and TRBJ1-1; D uncertain. V was pared by 3 bases and J by 2 bases, with 10 bases between. The V gene's germline CDR1 is LGHNA and CDR2 YSLEER. The CDR3 sequence is 14 residues long. CDR3 residues: CASSQRPQNTEAFF. The DNA of the CDR3 is TGCGCCAGCAGCCAGCGCCCTCAAAACACTGAAGCTTTCTTT.